This TCR beta chain was identified during a study of blood T cells in healthy people across ages. Through a sample-barcoded 5' primer and a J-beta primer mix, a second PCR was run for 7 to 11 cycles. Every cDNA molecule bore a tag from a template-switch adaptor containing 12 random nucleotides. TCRdb re-called the 5' RACE reads with MiXCR, one entry per CDR3 protein. The repertoire has approximately 820,000 distinct CDR3 sequences, under 45% of them found once; the top ten carry about a fifth. Trimming removed 1 base at V and 3 bases at J, with 12 bases between. Germline V gene sequence: CDR1 SEHNR, CDR2 FQNEAQ (reference sequence). This CDR3 has 15 amino acids.

The origin of this receptor is a man aged 55 to 70 in good health. The chain employs TRBV7-9 and TRBJ1-1; D possibly corresponds to TRBD1 (5 bases). The sequenced sample consisted of blood. The CDR3 region is CASSLGGMSDTEAFF. In DNA, the CDR3 is TGTGCCAGCAGCTTAGGGGGCATGTCGGACACTGAAGCTTTCTTT. The full variable domain, rest sourced from reference TRBV7-9 and TRBJ1-1, is DTGVSQNPRHKITKRGQNVTFRCDPISEHNRLYWYRQTLGQGPEFLTYFQNEAQLEKSRLLSDRFSAERPKGSFSTLEIQRTEQGDSAMYLCASSLGGMSDTEAFFGQGTRLTVV.